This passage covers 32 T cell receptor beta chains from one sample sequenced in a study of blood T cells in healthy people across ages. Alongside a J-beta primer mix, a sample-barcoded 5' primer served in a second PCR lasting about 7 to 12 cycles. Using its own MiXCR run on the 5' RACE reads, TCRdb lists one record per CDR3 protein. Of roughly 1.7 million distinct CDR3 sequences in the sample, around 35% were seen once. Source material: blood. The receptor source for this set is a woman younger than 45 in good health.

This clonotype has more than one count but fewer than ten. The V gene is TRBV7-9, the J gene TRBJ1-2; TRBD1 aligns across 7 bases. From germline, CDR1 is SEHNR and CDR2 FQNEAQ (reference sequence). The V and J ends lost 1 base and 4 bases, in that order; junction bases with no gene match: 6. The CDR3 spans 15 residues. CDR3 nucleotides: TGTGCCAGCAGCTTAGGAGGGGGCAACCCCTATGGCTACACCTTC. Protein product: CASSLGGGNPYGYTF.

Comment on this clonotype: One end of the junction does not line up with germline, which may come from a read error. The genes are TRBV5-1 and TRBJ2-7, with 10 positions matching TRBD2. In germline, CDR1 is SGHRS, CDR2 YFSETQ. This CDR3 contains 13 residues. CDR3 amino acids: CTSQAGGSYEQYF. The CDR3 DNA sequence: TGCACCAGCCAAGCGGGGGGGTCCTACGAGCAGTACTTC.

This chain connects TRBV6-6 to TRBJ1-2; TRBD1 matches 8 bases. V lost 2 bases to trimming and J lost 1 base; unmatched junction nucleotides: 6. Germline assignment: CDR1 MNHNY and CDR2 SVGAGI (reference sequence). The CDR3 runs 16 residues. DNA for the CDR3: TGTGCCAGCAGTTACCAACAGACAGGGGATAACTATGGCTACACCTTC. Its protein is CASSYQQTGDNYGYTF.

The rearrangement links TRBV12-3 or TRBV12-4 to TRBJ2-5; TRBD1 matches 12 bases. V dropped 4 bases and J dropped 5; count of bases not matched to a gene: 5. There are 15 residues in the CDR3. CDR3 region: CASSSRDRGRETQYF. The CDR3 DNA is TGTGCCAGCAGTTCAAGGGACAGGGGGCGTGAGACCCAGTACTTC.

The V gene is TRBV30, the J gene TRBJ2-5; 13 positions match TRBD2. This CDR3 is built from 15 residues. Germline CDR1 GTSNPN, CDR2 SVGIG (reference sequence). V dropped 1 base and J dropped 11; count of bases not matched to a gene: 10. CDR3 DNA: TGTGCCTGGAGTGCGGGACTAGCGGGATCAACGGAGCAGTACTTC. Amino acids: CAWSAGLAGSTEQYF.

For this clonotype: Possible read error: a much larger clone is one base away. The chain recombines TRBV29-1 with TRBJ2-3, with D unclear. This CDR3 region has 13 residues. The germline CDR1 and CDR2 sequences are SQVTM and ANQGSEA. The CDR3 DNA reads TGCTGCGTTGAGACGGAGAACACAGATACGCAGTATTTT. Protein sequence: CCVETENTDTQYF.

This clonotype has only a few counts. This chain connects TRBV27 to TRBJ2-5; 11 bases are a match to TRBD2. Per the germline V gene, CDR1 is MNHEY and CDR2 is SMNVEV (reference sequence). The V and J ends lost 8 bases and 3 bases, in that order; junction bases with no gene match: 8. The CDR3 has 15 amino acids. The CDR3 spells CASGRLTSGEETQYF. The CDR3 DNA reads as TGTGCCAGCGGCCGACTGACTAGCGGGGAAGAGACCCAGTACTTC.

The chain's CDR3 is CSAPGTTNTEAFF. In DNA form, the CDR3 reads TGCAGTGCACCGGGCACAACGAACACTGAAGCTTTCTTT. This chain connects TRBV20-1 to TRBJ1-1; no definite D call. Germline V gives CDR1 DFQATT, CDR2 SNEGSKA (reference sequence). Trimming removed 6 bases at V and 1 base at J, with 12 bases between. The CDR3 spans 13 residues.

CDR3 region: CASSFFRGPYEQYF. The CDR3 DNA reads as TGTGCCAGCAGCTTTTTCCGGGGACCTTACGAGCAGTACTTC. V and J are TRBV11-2 and TRBJ2-7, with D possibly called TRBD1 or TRBD2 (5 bases each). V lost 3 bases and J lost 4, with 13 bases in between. The CDR3 covers 14 residues. Germline CDR1 reads SGHAT; CDR2 reads FQNNGV.

In DNA form, the CDR3 reads TGCGCCAGCAGCAACCGAGGACAGGGGCCCACAGATACGCAGTATTTT. Its protein product is CASSNRGQGPTDTQYF. The chain is built from TRBV5-1 and TRBJ2-3; 9 bases are a match to TRBD1. There are 16 residues in the CDR3. Trimming took 4 bases from V and 2 from J; bases not matched to a gene: 8. CDR1 and CDR2 from the germline V gene are SGHRS and YFSETQ.

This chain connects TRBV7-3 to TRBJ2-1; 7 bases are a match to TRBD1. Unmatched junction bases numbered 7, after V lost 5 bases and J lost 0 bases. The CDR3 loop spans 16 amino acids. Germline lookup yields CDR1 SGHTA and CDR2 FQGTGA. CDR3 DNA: TGTGCCAGCAGCATTTCAACAGGGGACTCCTACAATGAGCAGTTCTTC. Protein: CASSISTGDSYNEQFF. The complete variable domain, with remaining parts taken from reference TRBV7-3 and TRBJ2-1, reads GAGVSQTPSNKVTEKGKYVELRCDPISGHTALYWYRQSLGQGPEFLIYFQGTGAADDSGLPNDRFFAVRPEGSVSTLKIQRTERGDSAVYLCASSISTGDSYNEQFFGPGTRLTVL.

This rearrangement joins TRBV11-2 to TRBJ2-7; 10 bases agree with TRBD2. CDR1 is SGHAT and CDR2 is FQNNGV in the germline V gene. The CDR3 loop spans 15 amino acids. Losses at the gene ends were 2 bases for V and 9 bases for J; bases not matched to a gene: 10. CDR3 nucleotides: TGTGCCAGCAGCTTAATCCCTAGCGGGAGATCCCGGCAGTACTTC. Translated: CASSLIPSGRSRQYF.

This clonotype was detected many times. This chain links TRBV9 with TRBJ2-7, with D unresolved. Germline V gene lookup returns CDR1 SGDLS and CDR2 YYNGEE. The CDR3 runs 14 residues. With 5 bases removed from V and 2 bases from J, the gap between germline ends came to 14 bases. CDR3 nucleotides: TGTGCCAGCAGTGTGGCAGGCGAAGCCTACGAGCAGTACTTC. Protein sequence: CASSVAGEAYEQYF.

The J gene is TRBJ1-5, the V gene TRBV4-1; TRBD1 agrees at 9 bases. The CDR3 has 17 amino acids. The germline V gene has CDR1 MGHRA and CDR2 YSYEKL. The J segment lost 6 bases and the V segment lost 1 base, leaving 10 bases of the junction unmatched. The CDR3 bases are TGCGCCAGCAGCCAAGTATACAGGGGGCCTACGGGTCAGCCCCAGCATTTT. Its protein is CASSQVYRGPTGQPQHF.

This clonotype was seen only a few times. The CDR3 spells CASGVGSAYEQYF. The CDR3 DNA is TGTGCCAGCGGAGTCGGAAGTGCCTACGAGCAGTACTTC. The chain recombines TRBV6-6 with TRBJ2-7; no clear D. The germline V and J ends were trimmed by 8 bases and 2 bases, with 13 bases remaining between them. Germline CDR1 reads MNHNY; CDR2 reads SVGAGI (reference sequence). The CDR3 loop spans 13 amino acids.

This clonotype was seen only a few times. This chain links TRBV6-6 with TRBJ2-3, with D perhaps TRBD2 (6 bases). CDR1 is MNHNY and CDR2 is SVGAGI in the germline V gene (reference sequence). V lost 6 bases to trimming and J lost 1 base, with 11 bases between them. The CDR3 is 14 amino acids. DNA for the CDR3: TGTGCCAGCAGGCGGGACCCAGGCACAGATACGCAGTATTTT. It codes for CASRRDPGTDTQYF.

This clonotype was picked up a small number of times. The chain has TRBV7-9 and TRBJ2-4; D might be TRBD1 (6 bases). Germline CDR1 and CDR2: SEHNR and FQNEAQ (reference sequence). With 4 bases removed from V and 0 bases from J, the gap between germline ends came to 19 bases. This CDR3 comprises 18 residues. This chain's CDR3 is CASSSPGQAPLAKNIQYF. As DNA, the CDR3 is TGTGCCAGCAGCTCGCCGGGACAAGCTCCCTTAGCCAAAAACATTCAGTACTTC.

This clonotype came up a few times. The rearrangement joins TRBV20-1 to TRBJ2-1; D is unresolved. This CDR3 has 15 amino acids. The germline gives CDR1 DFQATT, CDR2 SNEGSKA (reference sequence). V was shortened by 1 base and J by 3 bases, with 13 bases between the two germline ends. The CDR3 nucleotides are TGCAGTGCTAGAGGGGCCCCAGACTTCTACAATGAGCAGTTCTTC. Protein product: CSARGAPDFYNEQFF.

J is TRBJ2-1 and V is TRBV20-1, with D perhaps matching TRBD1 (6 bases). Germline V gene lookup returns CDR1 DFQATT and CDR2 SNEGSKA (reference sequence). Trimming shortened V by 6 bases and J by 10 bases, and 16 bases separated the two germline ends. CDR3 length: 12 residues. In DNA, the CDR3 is TGCAGTGCCAGCCGACAGGAGCGGGAGCAGTTCTTC. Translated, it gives CSASRQEREQFF.

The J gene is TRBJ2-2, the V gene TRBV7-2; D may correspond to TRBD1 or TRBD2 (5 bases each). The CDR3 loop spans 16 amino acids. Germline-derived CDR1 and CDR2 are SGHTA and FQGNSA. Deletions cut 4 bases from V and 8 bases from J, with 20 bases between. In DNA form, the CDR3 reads TGTGCCAGCAGCTCCCCCCTCCCTCGGGGCCCAGGGGAGCTGTTTTTT. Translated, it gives CASSSPLPRGPGELFF.

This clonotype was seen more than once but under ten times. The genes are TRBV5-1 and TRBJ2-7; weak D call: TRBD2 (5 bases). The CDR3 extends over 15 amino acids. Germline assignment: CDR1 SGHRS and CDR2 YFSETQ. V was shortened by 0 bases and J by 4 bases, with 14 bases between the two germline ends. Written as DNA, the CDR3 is TGCGCCAGCAGCTTGGAGTCCGGGATAGGATACGAGCAGTACTTC. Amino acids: CASSLESGIGYEQYF.

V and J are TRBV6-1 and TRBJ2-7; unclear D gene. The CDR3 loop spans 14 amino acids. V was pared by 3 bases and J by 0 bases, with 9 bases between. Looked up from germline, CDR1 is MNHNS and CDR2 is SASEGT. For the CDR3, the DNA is TGTGCCAGCAGTGATGAAGATAACTCCTACGAGCAGTACTTC. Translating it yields CASSDEDNSYEQYF.

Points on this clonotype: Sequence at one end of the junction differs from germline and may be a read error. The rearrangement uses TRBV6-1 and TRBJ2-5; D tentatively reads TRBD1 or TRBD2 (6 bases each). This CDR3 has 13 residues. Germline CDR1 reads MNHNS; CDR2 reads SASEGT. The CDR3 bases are TGTACCAGCAGCCCCGGGCACCGGGGGCCTTGGTACTTC. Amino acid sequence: CTSSPGHRGPWYF.

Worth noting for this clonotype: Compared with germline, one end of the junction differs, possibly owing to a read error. CDR3 coding DNA: TGTGTCAGCAGCTTAAACGGACCCGTCGGAGAGACCCAGTACTTC. Amino acid sequence: CVSSLNGPVGETQYF. V and J are TRBV5-6 and TRBJ2-7; D remains unclear. The end of the DNA fits TRBJ2-5 better, so the J call may be wrong. Germline CDR1 reads SGHDT; CDR2 reads YYEEEE. The CDR3 has 15 residues.

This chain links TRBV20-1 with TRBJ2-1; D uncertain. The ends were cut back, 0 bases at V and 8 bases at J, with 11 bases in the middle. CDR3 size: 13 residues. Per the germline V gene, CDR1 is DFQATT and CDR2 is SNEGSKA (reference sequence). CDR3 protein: CSARDSLLHEQFF. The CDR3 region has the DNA TGCAGTGCTAGAGACAGCCTCCTCCATGAGCAGTTCTTC.

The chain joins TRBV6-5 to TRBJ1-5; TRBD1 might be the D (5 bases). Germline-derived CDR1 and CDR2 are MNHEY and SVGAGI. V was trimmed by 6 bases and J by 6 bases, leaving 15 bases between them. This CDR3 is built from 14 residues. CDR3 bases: TGTGCCAGCAGATCCGACAGACCCGGTCAGCCCCAGCATTTT. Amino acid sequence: CASRSDRPGQPQHF.

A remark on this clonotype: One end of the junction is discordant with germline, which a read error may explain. This CDR3 is CASSESPRGSDGYTF. DNA for the CDR3: TGCGCCAGCAGCGAATCACCTAGGGGGTCTGATGGCTACACCTTC. The chain employs TRBV28 and TRBJ1-2; possibly TRBD1 for D (6 bases). The germline gives CDR1 MDHEN, CDR2 SYDVKM. The CDR3 runs to 15 residues.

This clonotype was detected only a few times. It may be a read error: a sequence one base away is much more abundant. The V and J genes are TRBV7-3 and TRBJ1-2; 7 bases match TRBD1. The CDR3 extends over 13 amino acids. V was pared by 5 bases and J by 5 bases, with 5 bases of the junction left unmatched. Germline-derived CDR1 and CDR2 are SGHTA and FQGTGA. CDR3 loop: CASSPPTGYGYTF. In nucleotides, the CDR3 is TGTGCCAGCAGCCCCCCGACAGGGTATGGCTACACCTTC.

The CDR3: CSAAAGSDGELFF. In nucleotides, the CDR3 is TGCAGTGCGGCCGCAGGGTCCGACGGGGAGCTGTTTTTT. The chain combines TRBV20-1 with TRBJ2-2, with D perhaps TRBD1 (5 bases). Trimming stripped 6 bases from V and 7 bases from J, with 15 bases between. In germline, CDR1 is DFQATT, CDR2 SNEGSKA (reference sequence). The CDR3 extends over 13 amino acids.

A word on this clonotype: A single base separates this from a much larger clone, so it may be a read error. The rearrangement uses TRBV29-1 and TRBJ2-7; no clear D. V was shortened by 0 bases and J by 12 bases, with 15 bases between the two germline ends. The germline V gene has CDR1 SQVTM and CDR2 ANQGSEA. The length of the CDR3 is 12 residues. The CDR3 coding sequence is TGCAGCGTTGAAGATTCACTCCTGCAACGGTACTTC. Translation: CSVEDSLLQRYF.

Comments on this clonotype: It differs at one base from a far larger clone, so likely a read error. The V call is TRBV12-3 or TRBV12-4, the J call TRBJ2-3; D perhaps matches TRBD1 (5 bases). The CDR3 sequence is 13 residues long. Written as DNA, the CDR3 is TGTGTCAGCAGTTTAGGGGAAGGAGAGACGCAGTATTTT. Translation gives CVSSLGEGETQYF.

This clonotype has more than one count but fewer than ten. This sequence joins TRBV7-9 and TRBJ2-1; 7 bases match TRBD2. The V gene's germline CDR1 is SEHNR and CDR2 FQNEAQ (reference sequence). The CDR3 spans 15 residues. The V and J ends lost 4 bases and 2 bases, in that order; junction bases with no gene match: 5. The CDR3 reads CASSSTSYPYNEQFF. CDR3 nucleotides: TGTGCCAGCAGCTCGACTAGCTACCCCTACAATGAGCAGTTCTTC.